Presented here are 4 T cell receptor beta chains from one specimen sequenced in a study of shared clonotypes between healthy human individuals. The table came from immunoSEQ multiplex PCR; TCRdb's copy has only in-frame clones and leaves some out. Here the sample spans about 2.5 million clones, around 93% being singletons. Sequencing was carried out using naive CD4+ T cells from PBMCs. Subset specified: CD45RA+ positively selected. The source of these receptors is a man aged 18 to 30 in good health. Some clones in this sample may be carry-over from other donors' samples.

For this clone: The same CDR3 arises from other DNA sequences in this sample as well. The chain uses TRBV9 and TRBJ2-5; a weak D match, TRBD1 (5 bases). The germline V and J ends were trimmed by 0 bases and 2 bases, with 11 bases remaining between them. The CDR3 has 15 amino acids. Per germline, CDR1 SGDLS and CDR2 YYNGEE. CDR3 region: CASSVAQGRQETQYF. In DNA form, the CDR3 reads TGTGCCAGCAGCGTAGCCCAGGGAAGGCAAGAGACCCAGTACTTC.

This sequence joins TRBV6-5 and TRBJ2-3; D is perhaps TRBD2 (5 bases). Looked up from germline, CDR1 is MNHEY and CDR2 is SVGAGI. CDR3 length: 15 amino acids. Trimming cost V 0 bases and J 2 bases, with 9 bases left between them. The CDR3, as DNA: TGTGCCAGCAGTTACTCGGGGAGAAACACAGATACGCAGTATTTT. It encodes CASSYSGRNTDTQYF.

The V and J genes are TRBV7-6 and TRBJ2-3, with unresolved D. The CDR3 covers 16 residues. Germline loops: CDR1 SGHVS, CDR2 FNYEAQ. The V end lost 3 bases, the J end lost 2 bases, and 15 bases lay between the germline ends. The DNA of the CDR3 is TGTGCCAGCAGCTTTAAAGCTCAGTCGAACACAGATACGCAGTATTTT. This translates into CASSFKAQSNTDTQYF.

The V gene is TRBV7-2, the J gene TRBJ1-4; D is unclear. The germline CDR1 and CDR2 sequences are SGHTA and FQGNSA. Trimming took off 1 base at V and 7 bases at J, with 19 bases between the two ends. The CDR3 has 17 amino acids. The CDR3 DNA sequence: TGTGCCAGCAGCTTAGGATCCGGTTACTCGGAGATTGAAAAACTGTTTTTT. Its translation: CASSLGSGYSEIEKLFF. Filled out from reference TRBV7-2 and TRBJ1-4, the complete variable domain reads GAGVSQSPSNKVTEKGKDVELRCDPISGHTALYWYRQSLGQGLEFLIYFQGNSAPDKSGLPSDRFSAERTGGSVSTLTIQRTQQEDSAVYLCASSLGSGYSEIEKLFFGSGTQLSVL.